Each of the 7 T cell receptor beta chains below was sequenced from the same sample in a study of blood T cell repertoires in COVID-19. Sequencing used immunoSEQ multiplex PCR; TCRdb keeps in-frame clones, though not all of them. Of approximately 140,000 clones in the sample, approximately 89% were seen once. The sample was peripheral blood. The receptors were gathered from a human donor in a cohort sampled during active COVID-19.

The chain combines TRBV5-1 with TRBJ2-2, with 11 bases identical to TRBD1. The CDR3 sequence is 20 residues long. V lost 1 base, J lost 6 bases, and 17 bases stayed unmatched. The germline V gene has CDR1 SGHRS and CDR2 YFSETQ. CDR3 nucleotides: TGCGCCAGCAGCTTGAGTCGGACAGGGGGCCGGTTTTATCGTGCCGGGGAGCTGTTTTTT. It specifies CASSLSRTGGRFYRAGELFF.

V and J are TRBV13 and TRBJ2-5, with TRBD2 as a possible D gene (6 bases). CDR3 length: 15 amino acids. CDR1 is PRHDT and CDR2 is FYEKMQ in the germline V gene (reference sequence). V was pared by 4 bases and J by 4 bases, with 16 bases between. The CDR3 DNA reads TGTGCCAGCAGCTATTCGGGACTCACGGGAGAGACCCAGTACTTC. Translation gives CASSYSGLTGETQYF.

This chain connects TRBV24-1 to TRBJ2-2; 8 bases line up with TRBD1. The length of the CDR3 is 16 residues. The V gene's germline CDR1 is KGHDR and CDR2 SFDVKD. After removal of 1 base from V and 4 bases from J, the junction contained 4 bases not matched to a gene. The CDR3 sequence: CATSDLGQGGTGELFF. The CDR3 bases are TGTGCCACCAGTGATTTAGGACAGGGAGGCACCGGGGAGCTGTTTTTT.

The chain links TRBV6-4 to TRBJ2-3; 12 positions match TRBD2. This CDR3 comprises 16 residues. Looked up from germline, CDR1 is MRHNA and CDR2 is SNTAGT. With 3 bases clipped from V and 2 bases from J, the junction kept 3 bases outside the gene matches. The CDR3 is CASSETSGGHTDTQYF. CDR3 sequence (DNA): TGTGCCAGCAGTGAGACTAGCGGGGGCCACACAGATACGCAGTATTTT.

This clone turned up a few times. V gene TRBV6-6 combines with J gene TRBJ1-1; D is perhaps TRBD1 (6 bases). The CDR3 length is 13 residues. Trimming cost V 0 bases and J 7 bases, with 9 bases left between them. Germline loops: CDR1 MNHNY, CDR2 SVGAGI (reference sequence). The CDR3 loop is CASSYSGAFEAFF. The CDR3 DNA reads TGTGCCAGCAGTTACTCGGGGGCTTTTGAAGCTTTCTTT.

CDR3 amino acids: CASSMKTSGGSNEQFF. CDR3 sequence (DNA): TGTGCCAGCAGCATGAAGACTAGCGGGGGGAGCAATGAGCAGTTCTTC. The chain couples TRBV5-6 to TRBJ2-1, with 13 nucleotides matching TRBD2. Trimming at V came to 4 bases and at J to 6 bases, leaving 7 bases not matched to a gene. The germline V gene encodes CDR1 SGHDT and CDR2 YYEEEE. The CDR3 is 16 amino acids.

This clone was seen a handful of times. The DNA for the CDR3 is TGTGCCATCAGCCTAGCGGCGAACCTAAACACCGGGGAGCTGTTTTTT. It encodes CAISLAANLNTGELFF. This rearrangement joins TRBV10-3 to TRBJ2-2; 7 bases line up with TRBD2. V shed 6 bases and J 2 bases; nucleotides not matched to a gene: 9. CDR3 length: 16 residues. Germline values: CDR1 ENHRY, CDR2 SYGVKD.